Listed below are T cell receptor beta chains from one sample, sequenced in a study of molecular identifiers for immune sequencing clone quantification. TCRdb reprocessed the PCR reads via MiXCR and lists one record per CDR3 protein. The data show tens of thousands of distinct CDR3 sequences, approximately 26% seen once. Sequences were obtained from naive CD8+ T cells from blood, with Jurkat cell RNA spiked in. These receptors originate from a human donor in good health. Some libraries in this study had Jurkat cell RNA spiked in. Each CDR3 is given with its conserved first and last residue. A D gene is named only where the DNA matches it firmly.

d_call: .; j_call: TRBJ2-1; v_call: TRBV27; cdr3_aa: CASSRTDNVQFF
d_call: .; j_call: TRBJ2-6; v_call: TRBV7-9; cdr3_aa: CASSLPEGDKNSGANVLTF
d_call: .; j_call: TRBJ2-3; v_call: TRBV10-2; cdr3_aa: CASSEARISGTQYF
d_call: .; j_call: TRBJ1-6; v_call: TRBV4-1; cdr3_aa: CASSQAPPPGNSPLHF
d_call: .; j_call: TRBJ2-2; v_call: TRBV5-1; cdr3_aa: CASSLVPGTNTGELFF
d_call: .; j_call: TRBJ2-2; v_call: TRBV15; cdr3_aa: CATGVRGSGELFF
d_call: .; j_call: TRBJ2-7; v_call: TRBV5-8; cdr3_aa: CASSWTPASSYEQYF
d_call: .; j_call: TRBJ1-2; v_call: TRBV2; cdr3_aa: CASSTVIDYGYTF
d_call: TRBD1; j_call: TRBJ1-5; v_call: TRBV7-9; cdr3_aa: CASSSGQGAHQPQHF
d_call: .; j_call: TRBJ1-1; v_call: TRBV29-1; cdr3_aa: CSVEDPKGVVGAFF
d_call: .; j_call: TRBJ1-2; v_call: TRBV4-3; cdr3_aa: CASSQDGRTNYGYTF
d_call: .; j_call: TRBJ1-5; v_call: TRBV30; cdr3_aa: CAWSFRGSDQPQHF
d_call: .; j_call: TRBJ2-7; v_call: TRBV12-3/TRBV12-4; cdr3_aa: CASSWGSSGEQYF
d_call: TRBD2; j_call: TRBJ2-7; v_call: TRBV7-8; cdr3_aa: CASSSGGGGYEQYF
d_call: TRBD2; j_call: TRBJ2-7; v_call: TRBV7-6; cdr3_aa: CASSLVSSGYEQYF
d_call: TRBD1; j_call: TRBJ2-5; v_call: TRBV6-5; cdr3_aa: CASSYPTGGAETQYF
d_call: TRBD2; j_call: TRBJ2-7; v_call: TRBV3-1; cdr3_aa: CASSQDLRGGALKQYF
d_call: .; j_call: TRBJ2-3; v_call: TRBV7-9; cdr3_aa: CASSFRPGQDTQYF
d_call: .; j_call: TRBJ2-1; v_call: TRBV29-1; cdr3_aa: CSVLVNNEQFF
d_call: TRBD2; j_call: TRBJ2-4; v_call: TRBV12-3/TRBV12-4; cdr3_aa: CASSLLAGVVDKNIQYF
d_call: TRBD2; j_call: TRBJ2-7; v_call: TRBV4-3; cdr3_aa: CASSQSASGGYEQYF
d_call: TRBD1; j_call: TRBJ1-1; v_call: TRBV29-1; cdr3_aa: CSVQGDTEAFF
d_call: TRBD2; j_call: TRBJ2-1; v_call: TRBV20-1; cdr3_aa: CSARDLAGAVNEQFF
d_call: TRBD2; j_call: TRBJ2-7; v_call: TRBV19; cdr3_aa: CANSLAGSSSYEQYF
d_call: TRBD1; j_call: TRBJ2-3; v_call: TRBV6-2/TRBV6-3; cdr3_aa: CASSYSMDRGNTDTQYF
d_call: .; j_call: TRBJ1-5; v_call: TRBV6-2/TRBV6-3; cdr3_aa: CAGAGHNQPQHF
d_call: .; j_call: TRBJ1-4; v_call: TRBV25-1; cdr3_aa: CASKEGGREKLFF
d_call: .; j_call: TRBJ1-1; v_call: TRBV4-3; cdr3_aa: CASSQAEEEAFF
d_call: .; j_call: TRBJ2-3; v_call: TRBV6-2/TRBV6-3; cdr3_aa: CASSLLNTDTQYF
d_call: .; j_call: TRBJ2-3; v_call: TRBV5-4; cdr3_aa: CASSTQENQLTQYF
d_call: TRBD1; j_call: TRBJ2-3; v_call: TRBV7-2; cdr3_aa: CASSWETGGYRDPDTQYF
d_call: .; j_call: TRBJ1-1; v_call: TRBV19; cdr3_aa: CASNPAGNTEAFF
d_call: .; j_call: TRBJ2-2; v_call: TRBV5-1; cdr3_aa: CASSLWAGSGTGELFF
d_call: .; j_call: TRBJ2-7; v_call: TRBV4-3; cdr3_aa: CASSQDRDLAYEQYF
d_call: .; j_call: TRBJ2-4; v_call: TRBV4-3; cdr3_aa: CASSQDRTADIQYF
d_call: TRBD1; j_call: TRBJ2-2; v_call: TRBV29-1; cdr3_aa: CSVLLQGVPGELFF
d_call: .; j_call: TRBJ1-5; v_call: TRBV6-5; cdr3_aa: CASRLIDDSNQPQHF
d_call: .; j_call: TRBJ1-1; v_call: TRBV4-2; cdr3_aa: CASSLVKTNTEAFF
d_call: .; j_call: TRBJ2-5; v_call: TRBV12-3/TRBV12-4; cdr3_aa: CASSHPSESQETQYF
d_call: .; j_call: TRBJ2-3; v_call: TRBV5-6; cdr3_aa: CASSLDEFGPTDTQYF
d_call: TRBD1; j_call: TRBJ1-1; v_call: TRBV20-1; cdr3_aa: CSARLGQLNTEAFF
d_call: .; j_call: TRBJ2-2; v_call: TRBV7-9; cdr3_aa: CASANTGELFF
d_call: .; j_call: TRBJ1-5; v_call: TRBV30; cdr3_aa: CAWSPGGYQPPHF
d_call: .; j_call: TRBJ2-7; v_call: TRBV30; cdr3_aa: CAWSVLAQDILYF
d_call: .; j_call: TRBJ1-1; v_call: TRBV29-1; cdr3_aa: CSVPGLNTEAFF
d_call: .; j_call: TRBJ1-2; v_call: TRBV9; cdr3_aa: CASSPNTDGYTF
d_call: .; j_call: TRBJ2-3; v_call: TRBV7-3; cdr3_aa: CASSSTFWDQRSTDTQYF
d_call: .; j_call: TRBJ1-5; v_call: TRBV6-5; cdr3_aa: CASSTGYNQPQHF
d_call: .; j_call: TRBJ1-1; v_call: TRBV27; cdr3_aa: CASSLVGVRTEAFF
d_call: TRBD1; j_call: TRBJ1-1; v_call: TRBV12-3/TRBV12-4; cdr3_aa: CASSLRGLYTEAFF
d_call: .; j_call: TRBJ2-5; v_call: TRBV5-4; cdr3_aa: CASSNPTGETGETQYF
d_call: TRBD2; j_call: TRBJ2-5; v_call: TRBV30; cdr3_aa: CAWMGGGIGGQETQYF
d_call: .; j_call: TRBJ2-2; v_call: TRBV19; cdr3_aa: CASSPRDTGELFF